This TCR beta chain was recovered during a study of OX40 agonist ivuxolimab in advanced cancers. About the study: Ivuxolimab was delivered to patients intravenously every 2 weeks at doses spanning 0.01 to 10 mg/kg. Dose-escalation subjects each had hepatocellular carcinoma, melanoma, renal cell or head and neck cancer. 40% to 50% of patients had received prior checkpoint inhibitor therapy.

Unmatched junction bases numbered 6, after V lost 3 bases and J lost 6 bases. Germline V lookup: CDR1 SGHAT, CDR2 FQNNGV. CDR3 size: 14 residues. Produced via immunoSEQ multiplex PCR; TCRdb's table is partial and in-frame only. The sample shows around 140,000 clones, just over 90% of them seen only once. The clonotype was recovered from an adult with an advanced solid tumor such as melanoma, head and neck, liver or kidney cancer. The sample was CD4+ or CD8+ T cells sorted from blood, taken in a trial of the OX40 agonist ivuxolimab. V and J are TRBV11-2 and TRBJ2-7; 9 positions agree with TRBD1. CDR3 DNA sequence: TGTGCCAGCAGCTTCGGGACAGGGTCACGCGAGCAGTACTTC. Its translation is CASSFGTGSREQYF.